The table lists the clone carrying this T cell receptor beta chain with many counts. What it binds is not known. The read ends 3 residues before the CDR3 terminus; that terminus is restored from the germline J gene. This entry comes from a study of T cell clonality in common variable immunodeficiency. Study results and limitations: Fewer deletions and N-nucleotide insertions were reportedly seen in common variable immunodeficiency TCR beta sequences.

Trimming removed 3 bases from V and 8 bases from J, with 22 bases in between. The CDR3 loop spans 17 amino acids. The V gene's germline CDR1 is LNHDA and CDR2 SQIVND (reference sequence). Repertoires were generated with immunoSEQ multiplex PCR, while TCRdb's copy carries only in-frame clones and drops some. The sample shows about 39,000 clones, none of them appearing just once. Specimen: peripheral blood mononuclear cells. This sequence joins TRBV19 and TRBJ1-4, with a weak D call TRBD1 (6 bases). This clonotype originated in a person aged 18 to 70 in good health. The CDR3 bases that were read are TGTGCCAGTAGTATCCCGACAGGAATGGAGGCGGAGGAAAAA. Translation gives CASSIPTGMEAEEK. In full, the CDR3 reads CASSIPTGMEAEEKLFF.